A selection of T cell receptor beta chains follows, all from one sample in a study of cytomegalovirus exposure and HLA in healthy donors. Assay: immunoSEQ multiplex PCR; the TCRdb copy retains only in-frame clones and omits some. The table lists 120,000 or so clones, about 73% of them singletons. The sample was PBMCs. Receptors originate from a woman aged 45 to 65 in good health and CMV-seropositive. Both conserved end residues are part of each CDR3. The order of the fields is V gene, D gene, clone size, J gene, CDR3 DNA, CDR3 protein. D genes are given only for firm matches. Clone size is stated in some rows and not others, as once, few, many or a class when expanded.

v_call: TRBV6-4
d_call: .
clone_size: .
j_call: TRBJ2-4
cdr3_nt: TGTGCCAGCAGTGACTCTCCGGGGGCGATCCGGGGGGTAGCCAAAAACATTCAGTACTTC
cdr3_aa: CASSDSPGAIRGVAKNIQYF

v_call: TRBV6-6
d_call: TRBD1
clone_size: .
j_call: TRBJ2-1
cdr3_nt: TGTGCCAGCAGCCGTCTGGACAGGTACAATGAGCAGTTCTTC
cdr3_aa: CASSRLDRYNEQFF

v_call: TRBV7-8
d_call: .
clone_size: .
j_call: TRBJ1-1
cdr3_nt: TGTGCCAGCAGCTTAGCGCGATTCCGGGAAGACTCTGAAGCTTTCTTT
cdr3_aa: CASSLARFREDSEAFF

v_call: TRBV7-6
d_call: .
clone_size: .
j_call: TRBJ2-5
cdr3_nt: TGTGCCAGCAGCTTAGGGTCGGCTAGTTCAGAGACCCAGTACTTC
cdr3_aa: CASSLGSASSETQYF

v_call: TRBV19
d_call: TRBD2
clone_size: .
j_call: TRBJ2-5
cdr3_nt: TGTGCCAGTAGTTGGTCTAGCGGGGTACAAGAGACCCAGTACTTC
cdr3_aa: CASSWSSGVQETQYF

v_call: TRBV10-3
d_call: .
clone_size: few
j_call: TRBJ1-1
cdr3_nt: TGTGCCATCAGCGAGAGGGGGATGAACACTGAAGCTTTCTTT
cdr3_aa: CAISERGMNTEAFF

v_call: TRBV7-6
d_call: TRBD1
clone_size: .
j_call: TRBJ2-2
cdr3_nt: TGTGCCAGCAGCTCTTCCCCAGGGGGTGCTGGCCCCGGGGAGCTGTTTTTT
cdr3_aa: CASSSSPGGAGPGELFF

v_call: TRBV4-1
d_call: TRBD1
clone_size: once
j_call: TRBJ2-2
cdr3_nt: TGCGCCAGCAGCCAAGCCAGGGGGACAGGGGGCATGACCGGGGGGCTGTTTTTT
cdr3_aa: CASSQARGTGGMTGGLFF

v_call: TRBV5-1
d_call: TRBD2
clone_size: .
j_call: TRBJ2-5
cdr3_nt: TGCGCCAGCAGCCGAGGGACTAGCGGGGTCGAGACCCAGTACTTC
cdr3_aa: CASSRGTSGVETQYF

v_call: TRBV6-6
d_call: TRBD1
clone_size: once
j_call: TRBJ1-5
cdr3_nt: TGTGCCACCAACCAGGGGGCAAAAAATCAGCCCCAGCATTTT
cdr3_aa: CATNQGAKNQPQHF

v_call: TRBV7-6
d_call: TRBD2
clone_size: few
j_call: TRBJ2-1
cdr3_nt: TGTGCCAGCAGCTTAGTCCCGCGGGGGGGCCTTGGGAATGAGCAGTTCTTC
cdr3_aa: CASSLVPRGGLGNEQFF

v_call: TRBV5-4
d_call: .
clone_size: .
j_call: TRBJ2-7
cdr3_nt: TGTGCCAGCAGCTTGCCGGGGAACTCCTACGAGCAGTACTTC
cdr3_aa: CASSLPGNSYEQYF

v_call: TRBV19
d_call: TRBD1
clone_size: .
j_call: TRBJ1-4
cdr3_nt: TGTGCCAGTAGTATGGGCAGGGGGACTAATGAAAAACTGTTTTTT
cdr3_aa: CASSMGRGTNEKLFF

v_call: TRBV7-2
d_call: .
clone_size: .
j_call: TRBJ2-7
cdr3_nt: TGTGCCAGCAGCTTAAGCTTGTCGGGTTACGAGCAGTACTTC
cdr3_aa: CASSLSLSGYEQYF

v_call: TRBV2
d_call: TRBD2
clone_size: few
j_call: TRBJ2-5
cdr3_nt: TGTGCCAGCAATATAGCGGGGGGACAAGAGACCCAGTACTTC
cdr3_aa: CASNIAGGQETQYF

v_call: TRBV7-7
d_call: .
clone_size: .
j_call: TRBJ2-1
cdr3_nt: TGTGCTAGCAGCTTACTAAACGCAGGGGACAATGAGCAGTTCTTC
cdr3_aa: CASSLLNAGDNEQFF

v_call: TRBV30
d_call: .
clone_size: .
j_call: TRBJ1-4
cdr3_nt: TGTGCCGGGAAGACAGGCCCTAATGAAAAACTGTTTTTT
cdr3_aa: CAGKTGPNEKLFF

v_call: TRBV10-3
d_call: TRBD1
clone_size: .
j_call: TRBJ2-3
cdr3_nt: TGTGCCATCAGGGATCTCGGGACAGGGGGCACAGATACGCAGTATTTT
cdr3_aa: CAIRDLGTGGTDTQYF

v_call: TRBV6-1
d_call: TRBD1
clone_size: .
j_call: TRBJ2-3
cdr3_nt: TGTGCCAGCAGCTGGGGACAGCGGAAGGATACGCAGTATTTT
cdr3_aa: CASSWGQRKDTQYF

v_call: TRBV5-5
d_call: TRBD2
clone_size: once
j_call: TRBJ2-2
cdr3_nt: TGTGCCAGCAGCTTGGGAGCGGGGGCCTTCACCGGGGAGCTGTTTTTT
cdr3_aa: CASSLGAGAFTGELFF

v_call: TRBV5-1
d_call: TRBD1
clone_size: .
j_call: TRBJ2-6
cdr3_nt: TGCGCCAGCAGCCTAGGACAGGGAGGTATCCGGGCCAACGTCCTGACTTTC
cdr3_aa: CASSLGQGGIRANVLTF

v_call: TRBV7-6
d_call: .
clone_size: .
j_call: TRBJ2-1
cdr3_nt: TGTGCCAGCAGCCACCCGGGGAATGAGCAGTTCTTC
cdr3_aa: CASSHPGNEQFF

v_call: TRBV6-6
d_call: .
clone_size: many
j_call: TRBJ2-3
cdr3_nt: TGTGCCAGCAGCTGGGAGAGCACAGATACGCAGTATTTT
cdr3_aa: CASSWESTDTQYF

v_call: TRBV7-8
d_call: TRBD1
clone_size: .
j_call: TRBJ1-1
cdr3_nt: TGTGCCAGCAGCTTTTCGTCGGGACAGGGGCTCCCCCGGGAAGCTTTCTTT
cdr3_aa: CASSFSSGQGLPREAFF

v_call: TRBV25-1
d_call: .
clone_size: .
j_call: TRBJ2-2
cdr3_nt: TGTGCCAGCAGTGATCCCGGGGGGCCTCTCTCCGGGGAGCTGTTTTTT
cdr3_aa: CASSDPGGPLSGELFF

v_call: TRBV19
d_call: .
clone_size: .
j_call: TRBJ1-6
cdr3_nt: TGTGCCAGCGCTCGACTGAATAATTCACCCCTCCACTTT
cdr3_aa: CASARLNNSPLHF

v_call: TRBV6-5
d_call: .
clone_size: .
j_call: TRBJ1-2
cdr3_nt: TGTGCCAGCACCCCGCAGAAAGCTAACTATGGCTACACCTTC
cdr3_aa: CASTPQKANYGYTF

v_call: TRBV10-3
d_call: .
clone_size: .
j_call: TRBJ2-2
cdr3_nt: TGTGCCTCCGGGCAAGGGGTTAACACCGGGGAGCTGTTTTTT
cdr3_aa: CASGQGVNTGELFF

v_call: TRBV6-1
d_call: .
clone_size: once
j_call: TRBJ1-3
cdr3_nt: TGTGCCAGCAAGCCGCAGGGCAACACCATATATTTT
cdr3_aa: CASKPQGNTIYF

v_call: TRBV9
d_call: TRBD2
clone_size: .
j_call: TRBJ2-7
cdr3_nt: TGTGCCAGCACCCGGGGGGTTGGCTTACTCGGCGAGCAGTACTTC
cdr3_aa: CASTRGVGLLGEQYF

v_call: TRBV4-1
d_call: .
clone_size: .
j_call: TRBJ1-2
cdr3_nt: TGCGCCAGCAGCCAAGACGGACAAGACTATGGCTACACCTTC
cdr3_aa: CASSQDGQDYGYTF

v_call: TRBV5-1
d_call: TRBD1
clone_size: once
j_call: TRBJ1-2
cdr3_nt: TGCGCCAGCAAACTCGACAGGGCGGATGGCTACACCTTC
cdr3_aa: CASKLDRADGYTF

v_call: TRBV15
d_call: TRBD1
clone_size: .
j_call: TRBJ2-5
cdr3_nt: TGTGCCACCAGCAGTATGACAGGGAAAGAGACCCAGTACTTC
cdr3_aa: CATSSMTGKETQYF

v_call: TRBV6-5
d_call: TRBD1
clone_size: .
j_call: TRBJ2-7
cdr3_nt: TGTGCCAGCACCAGGACAGGGGGATCCTCCTACGAGCAGTACTTC
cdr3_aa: CASTRTGGSSYEQYF

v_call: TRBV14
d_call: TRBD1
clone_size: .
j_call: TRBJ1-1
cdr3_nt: TGTGCCAGCAGCCACAGGACAGGGGTTGGGAACACTGAAGCTTTCTTT
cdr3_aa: CASSHRTGVGNTEAFF

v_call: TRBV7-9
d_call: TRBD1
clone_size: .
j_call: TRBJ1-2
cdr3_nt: TGTGCCAGCAGCTCACTGACAGGGTTGGCCTATGGCTACACCTTC
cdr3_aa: CASSSLTGLAYGYTF

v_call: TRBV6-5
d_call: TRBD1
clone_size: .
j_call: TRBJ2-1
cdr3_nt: TGTGCCAGCAGTTATGAGGGGGCGAACTACGATGAGCAGTTCTTC
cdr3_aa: CASSYEGANYDEQFF

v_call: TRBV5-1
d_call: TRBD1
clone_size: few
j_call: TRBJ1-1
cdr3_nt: TGCGCCAGCAGCTTGCACCGGGACAGCGAAGCTTTCTTT
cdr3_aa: CASSLHRDSEAFF

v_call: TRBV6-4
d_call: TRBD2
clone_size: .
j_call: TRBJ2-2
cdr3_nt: TGTGCCAGCAGGGTACTAGCGGGAGACACCGGGGAGCTGTTTTTT
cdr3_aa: CASRVLAGDTGELFF

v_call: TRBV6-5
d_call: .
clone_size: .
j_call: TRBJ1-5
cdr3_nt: TGTGCCAGCACGGGTGTGGGCAATCAGCCCCAGCATTTT
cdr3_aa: CASTGVGNQPQHF

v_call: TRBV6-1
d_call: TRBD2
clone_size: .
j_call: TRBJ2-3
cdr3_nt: TGTGCCAGGGGGACTAGCGGGGGGGCAGATACGCAGTATTTT
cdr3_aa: CARGTSGGADTQYF

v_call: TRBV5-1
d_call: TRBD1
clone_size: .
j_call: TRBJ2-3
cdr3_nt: TGCGCCAGCAGCTTGGCTCGACAGGGCGGCACAGATACGCAGTATTTT
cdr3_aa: CASSLARQGGTDTQYF

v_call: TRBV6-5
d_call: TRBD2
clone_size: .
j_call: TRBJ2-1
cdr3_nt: TGTGCCAGCAGTTACGGGAGGGCTGGCTACAATGAGCAGTTCTTC
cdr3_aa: CASSYGRAGYNEQFF

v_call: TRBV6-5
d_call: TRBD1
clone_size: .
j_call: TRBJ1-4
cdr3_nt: TGTGCCAGCAGCACGACAGGGGGAAATGAAAAACTGTTTTTT
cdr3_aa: CASSTTGGNEKLFF

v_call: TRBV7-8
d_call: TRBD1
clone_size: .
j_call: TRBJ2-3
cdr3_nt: TGTGCCAGCAGCCGTCCCAGGGGGAAGTGGACAGATACGCAGTATTTT
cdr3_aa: CASSRPRGKWTDTQYF

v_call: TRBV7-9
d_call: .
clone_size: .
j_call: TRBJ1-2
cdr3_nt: TGTGCCAGCAGCTCCCCCGGAGGAGATGGCTACACCTTC
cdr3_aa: CASSSPGGDGYTF

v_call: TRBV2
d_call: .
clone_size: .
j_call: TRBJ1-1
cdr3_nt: TGTGCCAGCAGTGAACCTACTTCACCGGACAGCCGGGCGGATGAAGCTTTCTTT
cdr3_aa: CASSEPTSPDSRADEAFF

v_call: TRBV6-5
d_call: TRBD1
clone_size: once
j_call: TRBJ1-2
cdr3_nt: TGTGCCAGCAGCCACGGGACAGGGGATGGCTACACCTTC
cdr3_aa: CASSHGTGDGYTF

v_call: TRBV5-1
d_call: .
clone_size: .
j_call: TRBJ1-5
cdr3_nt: TGCGCCAACCCCGGACAGCATCGGCGGCCCCAGCATTTT
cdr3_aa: CANPGQHRRPQHF

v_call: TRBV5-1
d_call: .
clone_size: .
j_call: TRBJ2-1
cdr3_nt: TGCGCCAGCAGCTTGGCTGAGTCAGCTCCGAGGGCGCAGTTCTTC
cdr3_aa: CASSLAESAPRAQFF

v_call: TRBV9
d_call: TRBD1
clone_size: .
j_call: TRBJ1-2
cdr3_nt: TGTGCCAGCAGCGTAGCGCCAGGGGGAGGCTACACCTTC
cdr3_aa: CASSVAPGGGYTF

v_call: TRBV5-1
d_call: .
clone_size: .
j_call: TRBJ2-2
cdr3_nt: TGCGCCAGCACCCCCGGAAGTTCGGGCGGGGAGCTGTTTTTT
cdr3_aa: CASTPGSSGGELFF

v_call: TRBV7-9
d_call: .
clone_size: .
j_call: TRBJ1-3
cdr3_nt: TGTGCCAGCAGCTTCCGGGACACTGGGGGAAACACCATATATTTT
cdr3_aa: CASSFRDTGGNTIYF

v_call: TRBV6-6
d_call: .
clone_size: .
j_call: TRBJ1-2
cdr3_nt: TGTGCCAGCAGTGGGCTTTCGGGGTCCTATGGCTACACCTTC
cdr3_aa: CASSGLSGSYGYTF

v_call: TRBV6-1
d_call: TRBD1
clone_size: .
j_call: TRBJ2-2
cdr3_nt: TGTGCCAGCTCCTTAGGACAGGCGAACACCGGGGAGCTGTTTTTT
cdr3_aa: CASSLGQANTGELFF

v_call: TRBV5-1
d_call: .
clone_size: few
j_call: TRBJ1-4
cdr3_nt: TGCGCCAGCAGCCCTGGACAGCGAAATGAAAAACTGTTTTTT
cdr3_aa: CASSPGQRNEKLFF

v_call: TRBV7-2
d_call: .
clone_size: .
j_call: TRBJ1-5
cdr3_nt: TGTGCCAGCAGCTTCGGGGGGCCCCAGCATTTT
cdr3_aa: CASSFGGPQHF

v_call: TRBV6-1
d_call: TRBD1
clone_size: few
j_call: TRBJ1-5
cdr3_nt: TGTGCCAGCATTCGGGACAGGGGAATGGGGCAGCCCCAGCATTTT
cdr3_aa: CASIRDRGMGQPQHF

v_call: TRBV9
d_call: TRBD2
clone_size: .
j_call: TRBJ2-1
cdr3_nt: TGTGCCAGCAGCGTTATTAGCGGGGGGCTGACTTACAATGAGCAGTTCTTC
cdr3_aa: CASSVISGGLTYNEQFF